This T cell receptor beta chain was recorded in a study of OX40 agonist ivuxolimab in advanced cancers. Study-wide context: Patients enrolled in dose escalation were diagnosed with hepatocellular carcinoma, melanoma, renal cell or head and neck cancer. Three patients, one with hepatocellular carcinoma and two with cutaneous melanoma, achieved partial responses. Study conclusions and caveats: Some nonresponders also had low normalized T-cell clonal expansion.

About this clone: Its antigen is unidentified.

Patients with a history of autoimmune disease or on systemic immunosuppression were excluded. The germline V gene encodes CDR1 SGHVS and CDR2 FQNEAQ. The V gene lost 3 bases and the J gene lost 1 base, with 16 bases spanning the gap. CDR3 length: 17 residues. The method was immunoSEQ multiplex PCR; TCRdb's version includes in-frame clones alone and lacks a portion of them. The table records 70,000 to 85,000 clones, more than 70% of them present only once. The sequence derives from an adult with an advanced solid tumor such as melanoma, head and neck, liver or kidney cancer. J is TRBJ1-3 and V is TRBV7-8; D is possibly TRBD1 (5 bases). Sequencing was performed on CD4+ or CD8+ T cells sorted from blood, taken in a trial of the OX40 agonist ivuxolimab. The CDR3 loop is CASSFQLLGRSGNTIYF. The CDR3 nucleotides read TGTGCCAGCAGCTTTCAGTTACTGGGGCGATCTGGAAACACCATATATTTT.